One and the same sample provided the 31 T cell receptor beta chains below, sequenced in a study of cytomegalovirus exposure and HLA in healthy donors. This PCR relied on a set of 60 Vbeta primers and 13 Jbeta primers. Data came from immunoSEQ multiplex PCR; TCRdb stores just in-frame clones and leaves some out. The sample comprises some 110,000 clones, about 74% of which are singletons, and about 4% rests with the top ten. The specimen sequenced was PBMCs. The source of these receptors is a woman aged 45-59 years in good health and CMV-seropositive.

This clone came up a few times. V gene TRBV6-1 combines with J gene TRBJ1-5; 8 bases fit TRBD1. Germline V lookup: CDR1 MNHNS, CDR2 SASEGT. This CDR3 contains 18 residues. V lost 4 bases, J lost 2 bases, and 13 bases stayed unmatched. The CDR3 is CASSGPAGGIVGNQPQHF. The CDR3 region has the DNA TGTGCCAGCAGTGGCCCCGCAGGGGGCATTGTGGGCAATCAGCCCCAGCATTTT.

The chain couples TRBV5-1 to TRBJ2-3; 9 bases are a match to TRBD2. The length of the CDR3 is 19 residues. J was trimmed by 5 bases and V by 4 bases; bases with no gene match: 20. Per the germline V gene, CDR1 is SGHRS and CDR2 is YFSETQ. The CDR3 spells CASSPPLMIAGAPVDTQYF. The CDR3 DNA reads as TGCGCCAGCAGCCCTCCCTTGATGATAGCGGGGGCTCCGGTAGATACGCAGTATTTT. The full variable domain, with the rest looked up from reference TRBV5-1 and TRBJ2-3, is KAGVTQTPRYLIKTRGQQVTLSCSPISGHRSVSWYQQTPGQGLQFLFEYFSETQRNKGNFPGRFSGRQFSNSRSEMNVSTLELGDSALYLCASSPPLMIAGAPVDTQYFGPGTRLTVL.

The chain employs TRBV18 and TRBJ1-4, with D hard to call. Looked up from germline, CDR1 is KGHSH and CDR2 is LQKENI. There are 15 residues in the CDR3. Trimming took off 3 bases at V and 8 bases at J, with 16 bases between the two ends. The CDR3: CASSPRGPEIEKLFF. The CDR3 DNA is TGTGCCAGCTCACCTCGGGGTCCGGAAATAGAAAAACTGTTTTTT.

This chain links TRBV18 with TRBJ2-1; TRBD2 aligns across 7 bases. Germline V gene data show CDR1 as KGHSH and CDR2 as LQKENI. The length of the CDR3 is 16 residues. The V gene end was trimmed by 4 bases and the J gene end by 3 bases; junction bases not matched to a gene: 9. Here the CDR3 DNA reads TGTGCCAGCTCACTGGCTAGCGGAACCTTCTACAATGAGCAGTTCTTC. Encoded protein: CASSLASGTFYNEQFF.

The CDR3 protein is CASSVEGAPQETQYF. For the CDR3, the DNA is TGTGCCAGCAGCGTAGAGGGGGCCCCCCAAGAGACCCAGTACTTC. The rearrangement joins TRBV9 to TRBJ2-5; 7 bases match TRBD1. V lost 0 bases and J lost 1; bases outside the gene matches: 3. The CDR3 spans 15 residues. The V gene's germline CDR1 is SGDLS and CDR2 YYNGEE.

The rearrangement links TRBV30 to TRBJ2-7; D unresolved. Trimming left V 1 base short and J 4 bases short, with 5 bases between. CDR1 GTSNPN and CDR2 SVGIG come from the germline V gene (reference sequence). This CDR3 is built from 11 residues. The DNA for the CDR3 is TGTGCCTGGAGTGGCCAGTACGAGCAGTACTTC. Translating it yields CAWSGQYEQYF.

J is TRBJ2-3 and V is TRBV7-8; TRBD2 matches at 7 bases. Germline CDR1 reads SGHVS; CDR2 reads FQNEAQ. The CDR3 consists of 18 residues. The V and J ends lost 2 bases and 1 base, in that order; junction bases with no gene match: 12. The CDR3 spells CASSLLVRSSGRTDTQYF. In DNA, the CDR3 is TGTGCCAGCAGCTTACTTGTGCGATCTAGCGGCCGCACAGATACGCAGTATTTT.

This clone came up a few times. V usage is TRBV19 and J usage is TRBJ1-2, with D unresolved. Germline V gives CDR1 LNHDA, CDR2 SQIVND (reference sequence). V was cut by 3 bases and J by 3 bases, with 8 bases left in between. The CDR3 spans 13 residues. As DNA, the CDR3 is TGTGCCAGTAGTATCGGGGAGGACTATGGCTACACCTTC. Its protein is CASSIGEDYGYTF. Variable domain in full (rest from reference TRBV19 and TRBJ1-2): DGGITQSPKYLFRKEGQNVTLSCEQNLNHDAMYWYRQDPGQGLRLIYYSQIVNDFQKGDIAEGYSVSREKKESFPLTVTSAQKNPTAFYLCASSIGEDYGYTFGSGTRLTVV.

The chain joins TRBV5-4 to TRBJ2-7; 7 bases agree with TRBD2. Per the germline V gene, CDR1 is SGHNT and CDR2 is YYREEE (reference sequence). Trimming at V came to 0 bases and at J to 7 bases, leaving 4 bases not matched to a gene. CDR3 length equals 13 residues. This CDR3 is CASSLGGGREQYF. Here the CDR3 DNA reads TGTGCCAGCAGCTTGGGGGGGGGTAGGGAGCAGTACTTC.

Here the CDR3 DNA reads TGTGCCAGCGCCCCGCGCTATAATTCACCCCTCCACTTT. It specifies CASAPRYNSPLHF. The V and J genes are TRBV7-3 and TRBJ1-6; no reliable D call. CDR1 and CDR2 (germline): SGHTA, FQGTGA. The V gene lost 8 bases and the J gene lost 3 bases, with 8 bases spanning the gap. This CDR3 comprises 13 residues. Drawing the rest from reference TRBV7-3 and TRBJ1-6, the complete variable domain is GAGVSQTPSNKVTEKGKYVELRCDPISGHTALYWYRQSLGQGPEFLIYFQGTGAADDSGLPNDRFFAVRPEGSVSTLKIQRTERGDSAVYLCASAPRYNSPLHFGNGTRLTVT.

V and J are TRBV29-1 and TRBJ2-1; 10 nucleotides line up with TRBD2. CDR3 size: 13 residues. With V trimmed by 4 bases and J by 10 bases, 7 bases remained unmatched. Germline assignment: CDR1 SQVTM and CDR2 ANQGSEA. The CDR3 spells CSVGVTSGKEQFF. CDR3 DNA: TGCAGCGTTGGGGTAACTAGCGGGAAAGAGCAGTTCTTC.

V gene TRBV7-2 combines with J gene TRBJ2-1, with 8 bases matching TRBD2. Germline values: CDR1 SGHTA, CDR2 FQGNSA. The CDR3 is made up of 14 amino acids. J was trimmed by 12 bases and V by 3 bases; bases with no gene match: 10. Here the CDR3 DNA reads TGTGCCAGCAGCTTGTCGTGGGCGGGGGGAGGGCAGTTCTTC. Amino acid sequence: CASSLSWAGGGQFF.

The chain is built from TRBV10-1 and TRBJ2-2, with 7 positions matching TRBD2. The CDR3 loop spans 16 amino acids. Germline V CDR1 and CDR2: WNHNN, SYGVQD (reference sequence). V was clipped by 6 bases and J by 0 bases; unmatched bases: 7. The CDR3 sequence: CASSKISGANTGELFF. In DNA form, the CDR3 reads TGCGCCAGCAGCAAGATAAGCGGGGCGAACACCGGGGAGCTGTTTTTT.

V and J are TRBV7-3 and TRBJ2-3; 9 bases map to TRBD2. Germline CDR1 and CDR2: SGHTA and FQGTGA. V was clipped by 0 bases and J by 1 base; unmatched bases: 2. The CDR3 length is 16 residues. CDR3 residues: CASSLTASGGTDTQYF. As DNA, the CDR3 is TGTGCCAGCAGCTTAACGGCTAGCGGGGGCACAGATACGCAGTATTTT.

J is TRBJ2-3 and V is TRBV7-2; 7 nucleotides align to TRBD2. The germline V gene encodes CDR1 SGHTA and CDR2 FQGNSA. With 4 bases clipped from V and 1 base from J, the junction kept 11 bases outside the gene matches. This CDR3 is 17 amino acids long. This CDR3 reads CASSSSLGGIGTDTQYF. For the CDR3, the DNA is TGTGCCAGCAGCTCATCTCTGGGGGGGATTGGCACAGATACGCAGTATTTT.

The chain carries TRBV19 and TRBJ1-3; D gene unclear. V was cut by 4 bases and J by 3 bases, with 13 bases left in between. Germline CDR1 and CDR2: LNHDA and SQIVND (reference sequence). CDR3 length equals 15 residues. The CDR3 nucleotides are TGTGCCAGTAGTAGGGCCTTGCTCGATGGAAACACCATATATTTT. Amino acids: CASSRALLDGNTIYF.

V and J are TRBV6-1 and TRBJ2-3; D not resolved. CDR1 is MNHNS and CDR2 is SASEGT in the germline V gene. Trimming stripped 11 bases from V and 0 bases from J, with 12 bases between. The CDR3 is 13 residues long. CDR3 bases: TGTGCCCGCACTACCGCTAGCACAGATACGCAGTATTTT. Residues: CARTTASTDTQYF.

There are a few counts of this clone. This chain joins TRBV19 and TRBJ1-4; 8 nucleotides agree with TRBD1. The CDR3 spans 14 residues. The trim removed 6 bases at V and 8 bases at J, leaving 8 bases unmatched. Germline values: CDR1 LNHDA, CDR2 SQIVND (reference sequence). The CDR3 sequence: CASSPQGVKEKLFF. CDR3 nucleotide sequence: TGTGCCAGTAGCCCACAGGGGGTGAAAGAAAAACTGTTTTTT.

This chain joins TRBV10-3 and TRBJ1-5, with 11 positions matching TRBD1. The V and J ends lost 3 bases and 0 bases, in that order; junction bases with no gene match: 10. Germline values: CDR1 ENHRY, CDR2 SYGVKD. The CDR3 is 19 residues long. The CDR3 nucleotides are TGTGCCATCAGTGACCAAAGGACAGGGGGCCGATATAGCAATCAGCCCCAGCATTTT. This gives the protein CAISDQRTGGRYSNQPQHF.

V is TRBV7-3 and J is TRBJ2-5; TRBD2 matches 8 bases. From germline, CDR1 is SGHTA and CDR2 FQGTGA. V trimming: 3 bases; J trimming: 7 bases; junction bases outside the gene matches: 7. The CDR3 is made up of 14 amino acids. The CDR3 spells CASSLAGGGGTQYF. The CDR3 coding sequence is TGTGCCAGCAGCTTGGCGGGGGGAGGGGGGACCCAGTACTTC.

This chain links TRBV10-3 with TRBJ1-1; D not resolved. Trimming removed 6 bases at V and 1 base at J, with 12 bases between. The germline gives CDR1 ENHRY, CDR2 SYGVKD. The CDR3 sequence is 14 residues long. CDR3 amino acids: CAIRPPQKNTEAFF. The CDR3 DNA follows: TGTGCCATCAGGCCGCCCCAGAAGAACACTGAAGCTTTCTTT.

This clone has just one count. A read error may produce the germline difference seen at one junction end. The chain couples TRBV7-9 to TRBJ1-4, with D perhaps TRBD1 (5 bases). The CDR3 covers 15 residues. In germline, CDR1 is SEHNR, CDR2 FQNEAQ (reference sequence). The CDR3 here is CSSSGGTPGGEKLFF. In DNA, the CDR3 is TGTTCCAGCAGCGGAGGGACGCCAGGAGGGGAAAAACTGTTTTTT.

The DNA of the CDR3 is TGTGCCAGCAGTTCTAGTCCACCCGGCTACGAGCAGTACTTC. It translates to CASSSSPPGYEQYF. The V call is TRBV7-9, the J call TRBJ2-7; D unclear. Per the germline V gene, CDR1 is SEHNR and CDR2 is FQNEAQ (reference sequence). The CDR3 is 14 residues long. V was trimmed by 6 bases and J by 3 bases, leaving 15 bases between them.

This chain joins TRBV7-3 and TRBJ1-1, with 7 bases lining up with TRBD1. The CDR3 covers 15 residues. Germline V gene data show CDR1 as SGHTA and CDR2 as FQGTGA. With 5 bases clipped from V and 0 bases from J, the junction kept 6 bases outside the gene matches. CDR3: CASSPSGQMNTEAFF. The CDR3 DNA follows: TGTGCCAGCAGCCCCTCGGGACAGATGAACACTGAAGCTTTCTTT.

A remark on this clone: One junction end disagrees with the germline gene, perhaps due to a read error. The same CDR3 also results from other DNA sequences found in this sample. The chain recombines TRBV11-1 with TRBJ1-6; D is uncertain. Germline V CDR1 and CDR2: SGHAT, FQDESV (reference sequence). The CDR3 is 13 residues long. The CDR3 protein is CASSFPGNSPLHF. In DNA form, the CDR3 reads TGTGCCAGCAGCTTCCCCGGGAATTCCCCCCTCCACTTT.

Only a few counts were recorded for this clone. This sequence joins TRBV10-3 and TRBJ2-7; D is possibly TRBD2 (5 bases). Trimming stripped 6 bases from V and 3 bases from J, with 6 bases between. CDR3 size: 11 residues. Germline loops: CDR1 ENHRY, CDR2 SYGVKD. CDR3 nucleotide sequence: TGTGCCATCAGCGGAGGCTACGAGCAGTACTTC. Translating it yields CAISGGYEQYF.

V gene TRBV9 combines with J gene TRBJ2-7; TRBD2 aligns across 12 bases. J lost 7 bases, V lost 3 bases, and 8 bases had no gene match. The CDR3 has 15 residues. Germline assignment: CDR1 SGDLS and CDR2 YYNGEE. CDR3 protein: CASSATSGGPWEQYF. As DNA, the CDR3 is TGTGCCAGCAGCGCGACTAGCGGGGGCCCTTGGGAGCAGTACTTC.

This chain connects TRBV4-3 to TRBJ2-7; 7 nucleotides match TRBD1. Trimming removed 3 bases from V and 6 bases from J; junction bases left unmatched: 14. CDR1 and CDR2 from the germline V gene are LGHNA and YSLEER. This CDR3 has 16 amino acids. This CDR3 is CASSHAPDRAGTEQYF. As DNA, the CDR3 is TGCGCCAGCAGCCATGCCCCCGACAGGGCCGGGACCGAGCAGTACTTC.

This clone was counted between two and nine times. The CDR3, as DNA: TGTGCCAGCAATACAGGGACCGGGGAGCTGTTTTTT. Its translation: CASNTGTGELFF. The rearrangement uses TRBV9 and TRBJ2-2; possible D gene TRBD1, 6 bases. Germline CDR1 and CDR2: SGDLS and YYNGEE. The CDR3 covers 12 residues. Trimming stripped 6 bases from V and 5 bases from J, with 8 bases between.

The V call is TRBV25-1, the J call TRBJ1-1; TRBD1 aligns across 11 bases. This CDR3 contains 15 residues. Germline-derived CDR1 and CDR2 are MGHDK and SYGVNS. Trimming cost V 4 bases and J 2 bases; bases outside gene matches: 3. CDR3 bases: TGTGCCAGCAGTGCCTGGACAGGGGGCAACACTGAAGCTTTCTTT. Encoded protein: CASSAWTGGNTEAFF.

This sequence joins TRBV7-3 and TRBJ2-3; D uncertain. There are 13 residues in the CDR3. With 1 base removed from V and 7 bases from J, the gap between germline ends came to 9 bases. Looked up from germline, CDR1 is SGHTA and CDR2 is FQGTGA. CDR3 DNA sequence: TGTGCCAGCAGCTTAAATCAGGAACATACGCAGTATTTT. Translated: CASSLNQEHTQYF.